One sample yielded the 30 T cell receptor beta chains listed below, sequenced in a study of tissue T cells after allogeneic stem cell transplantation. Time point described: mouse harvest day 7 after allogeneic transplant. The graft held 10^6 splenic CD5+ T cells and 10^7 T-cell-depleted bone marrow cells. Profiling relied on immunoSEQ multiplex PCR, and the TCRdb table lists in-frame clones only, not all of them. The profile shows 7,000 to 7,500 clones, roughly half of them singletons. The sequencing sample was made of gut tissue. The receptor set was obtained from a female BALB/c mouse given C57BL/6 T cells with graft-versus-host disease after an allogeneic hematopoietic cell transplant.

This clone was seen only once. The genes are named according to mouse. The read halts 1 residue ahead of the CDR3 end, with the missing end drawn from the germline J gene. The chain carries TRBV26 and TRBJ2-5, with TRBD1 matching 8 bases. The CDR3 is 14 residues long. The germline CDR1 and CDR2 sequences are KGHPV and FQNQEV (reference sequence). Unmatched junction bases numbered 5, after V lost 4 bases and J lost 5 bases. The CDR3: CASSPSGTGDTQYF. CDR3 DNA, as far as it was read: TGTGCCAGCAGTCCGTCCGGGACAGGAGACACCCAGTAC.

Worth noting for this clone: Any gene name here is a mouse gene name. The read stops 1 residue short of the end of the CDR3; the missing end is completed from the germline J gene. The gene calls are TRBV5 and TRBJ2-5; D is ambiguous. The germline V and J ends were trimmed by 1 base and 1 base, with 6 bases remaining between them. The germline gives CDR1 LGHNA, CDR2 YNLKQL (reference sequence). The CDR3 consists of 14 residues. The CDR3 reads CASSQGQYQDTQYF. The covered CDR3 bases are TGTGCCAGCAGCCAAGGACAATACCAAGACACCCAGTAC.

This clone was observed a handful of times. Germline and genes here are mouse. CDR3 amino acids: CASSQDWDTYEQYF. Incomplete CDR3 DNA: TGTGCCAGCAGCCAAGATTGGGACACCTATGAACAGTAC. The rearrangement joins TRBV5 to TRBJ2-7, with D maybe TRBD1 (6 bases). Coverage ceases 1 residue before the CDR3 finishes, and the germline J gene fills in the end. V lost 0 bases and J 2 bases, leaving 8 bases between the germline ends. CDR3 length equals 14 residues. The germline gives CDR1 LGHNA, CDR2 YNLKQL (reference sequence).

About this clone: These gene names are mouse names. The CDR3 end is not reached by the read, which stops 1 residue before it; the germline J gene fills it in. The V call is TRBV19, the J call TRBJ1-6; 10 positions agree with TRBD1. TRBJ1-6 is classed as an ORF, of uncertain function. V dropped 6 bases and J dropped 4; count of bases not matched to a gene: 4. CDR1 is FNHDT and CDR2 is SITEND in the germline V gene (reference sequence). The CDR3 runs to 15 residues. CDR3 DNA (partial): TGTGCCAGCACCCCGGGACAGGGGTATAATTCGCCCCTCTAC. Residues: CASTPGQGYNSPLY. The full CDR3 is CASTPGQGYNSPLYF.

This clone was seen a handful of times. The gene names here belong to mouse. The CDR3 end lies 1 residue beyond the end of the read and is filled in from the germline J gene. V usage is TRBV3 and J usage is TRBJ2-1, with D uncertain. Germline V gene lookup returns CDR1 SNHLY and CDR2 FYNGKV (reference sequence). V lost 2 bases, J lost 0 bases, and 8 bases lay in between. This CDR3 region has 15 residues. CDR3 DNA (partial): TGTGCCAGCAGCTTAAAAGGCTATAACTATGCTGAGCAGTTC. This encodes CASSLKGYNYAEQF. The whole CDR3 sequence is CASSLKGYNYAEQFF.

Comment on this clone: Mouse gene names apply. CDR3 DNA, as far as it was read: TGTGCCAGCTCTCTGGGTGCAGAAACGCTGTAT. Translation: CASSLGAETLY. The whole CDR3 protein reads CASSLGAETLYF. V is TRBV12-2 and J is TRBJ2-3; D is unresolved. The read ends 1 residue before the CDR3 terminus; that terminus is restored from the germline J gene. This CDR3 has 12 amino acids. Per germline, CDR1 SGHLS and CDR2 HYDKME. Between the trimmed V and J ends, which lost 1 base and 1 base, there was a span of 2 bases.

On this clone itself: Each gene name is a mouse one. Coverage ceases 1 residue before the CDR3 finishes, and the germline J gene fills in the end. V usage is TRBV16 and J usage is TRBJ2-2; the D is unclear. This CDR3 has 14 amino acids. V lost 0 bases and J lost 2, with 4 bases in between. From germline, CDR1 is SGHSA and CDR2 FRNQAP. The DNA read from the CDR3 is TGTGCAAGCAGCTTAGAATCGAACACCGGGCAGCTCTAC. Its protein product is CASSLESNTGQLY. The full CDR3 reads CASSLESNTGQLYF.

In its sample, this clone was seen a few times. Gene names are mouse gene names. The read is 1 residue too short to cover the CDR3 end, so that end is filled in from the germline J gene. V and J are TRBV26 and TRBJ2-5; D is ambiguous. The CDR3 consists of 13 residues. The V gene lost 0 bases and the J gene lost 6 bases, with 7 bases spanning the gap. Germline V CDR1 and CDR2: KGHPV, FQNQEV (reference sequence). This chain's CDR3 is CASSLSNADTQYF. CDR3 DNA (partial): TGTGCCAGCAGTCTGTCCAACGCTGACACCCAGTAC.

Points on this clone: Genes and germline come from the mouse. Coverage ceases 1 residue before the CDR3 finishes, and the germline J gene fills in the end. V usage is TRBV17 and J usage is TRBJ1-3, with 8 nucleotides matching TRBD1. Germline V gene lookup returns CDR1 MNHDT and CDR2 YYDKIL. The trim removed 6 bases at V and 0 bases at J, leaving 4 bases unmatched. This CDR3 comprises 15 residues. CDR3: CASRHRGFSGNTLYF. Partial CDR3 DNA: TGTGCTAGCAGACACAGGGGGTTTTCTGGAAATACGCTCTAT.

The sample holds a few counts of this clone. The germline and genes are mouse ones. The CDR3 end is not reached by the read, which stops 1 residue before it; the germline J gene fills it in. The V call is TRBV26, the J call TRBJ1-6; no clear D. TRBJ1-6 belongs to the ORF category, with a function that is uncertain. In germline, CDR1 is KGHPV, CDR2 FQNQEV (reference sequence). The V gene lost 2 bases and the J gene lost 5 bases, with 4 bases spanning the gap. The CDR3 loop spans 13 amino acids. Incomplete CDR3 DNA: TGTGCCAGCAGTCTGGGCAATAATTCGCCCCTCTAC. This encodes CASSLGNNSPLY. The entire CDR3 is CASSLGNNSPLYF.

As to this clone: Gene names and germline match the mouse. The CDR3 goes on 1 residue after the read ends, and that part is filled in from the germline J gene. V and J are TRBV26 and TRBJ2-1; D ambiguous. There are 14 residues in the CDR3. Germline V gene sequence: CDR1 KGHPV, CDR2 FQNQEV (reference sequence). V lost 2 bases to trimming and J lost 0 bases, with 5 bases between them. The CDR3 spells CASSLTVNYAEQFF. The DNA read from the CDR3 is TGTGCCAGCAGTCTGACAGTTAACTATGCTGAGCAGTTC.

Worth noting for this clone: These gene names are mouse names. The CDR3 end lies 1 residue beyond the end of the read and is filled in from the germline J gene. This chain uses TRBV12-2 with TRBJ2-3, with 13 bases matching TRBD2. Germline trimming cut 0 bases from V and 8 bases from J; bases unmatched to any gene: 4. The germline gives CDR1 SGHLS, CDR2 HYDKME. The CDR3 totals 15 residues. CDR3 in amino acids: CASSLGLGGRRTLYF. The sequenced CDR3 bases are TGTGCCAGCTCTCTCGGACTGGGGGGGCGCAGAACGCTGTAT. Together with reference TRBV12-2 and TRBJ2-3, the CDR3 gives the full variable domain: NSGVVQSPRYIIKGKGERSILKCIPISGHLSVAWYQQTQGQELKFFIQHYDKMERDKGNLPSRFSVQQFDDYHSEMNMSALELEDSAVYFCASSLGLGGRRTLYFGSGTRLTVL.

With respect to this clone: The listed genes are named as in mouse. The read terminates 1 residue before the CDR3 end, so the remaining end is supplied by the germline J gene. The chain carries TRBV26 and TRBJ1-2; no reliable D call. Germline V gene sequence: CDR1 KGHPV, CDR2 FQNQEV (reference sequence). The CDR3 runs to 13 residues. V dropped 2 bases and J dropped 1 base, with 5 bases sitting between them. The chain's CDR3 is CASSLRRNSDYTF. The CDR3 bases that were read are TGTGCCAGCAGTCTGAGAAGAAACTCCGACTACACC.

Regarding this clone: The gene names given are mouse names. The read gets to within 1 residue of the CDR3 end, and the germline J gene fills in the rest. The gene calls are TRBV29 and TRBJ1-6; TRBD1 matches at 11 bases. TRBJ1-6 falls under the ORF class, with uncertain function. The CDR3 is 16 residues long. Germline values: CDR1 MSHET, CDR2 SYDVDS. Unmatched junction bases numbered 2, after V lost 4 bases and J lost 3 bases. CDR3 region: CASSWGTGGYNSPLYF. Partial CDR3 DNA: TGTGCTAGCAGTTGGGGGACAGGGGGCTATAATTCGCCCCTCTAC.

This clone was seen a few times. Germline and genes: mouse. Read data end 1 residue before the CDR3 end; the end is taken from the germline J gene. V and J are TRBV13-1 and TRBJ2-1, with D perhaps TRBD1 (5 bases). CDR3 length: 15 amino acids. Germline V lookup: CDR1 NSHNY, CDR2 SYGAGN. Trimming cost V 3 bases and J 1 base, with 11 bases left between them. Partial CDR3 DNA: TGTGCCAGCAGTGCCCTCCCAGGGAACTATGCTGAGCAGTTC. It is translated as CASSALPGNYAEQF. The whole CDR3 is CASSALPGNYAEQFF.

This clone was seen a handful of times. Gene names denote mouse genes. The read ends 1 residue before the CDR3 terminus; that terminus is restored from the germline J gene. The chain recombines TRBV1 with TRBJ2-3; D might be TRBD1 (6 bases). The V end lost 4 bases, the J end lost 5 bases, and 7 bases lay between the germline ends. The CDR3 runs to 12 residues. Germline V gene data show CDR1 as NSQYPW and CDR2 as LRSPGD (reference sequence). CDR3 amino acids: CTCSEQGETLYF. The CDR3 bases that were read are TGCACCTGCAGTGAACAGGGAGAAACGCTGTAT.

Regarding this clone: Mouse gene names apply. Here the CDR3 reads CASTQDWGVYEQYF. CDR3 bases read: TGTGCCAGCACCCAAGACTGGGGGGTCTATGAACAGTAC. The chain recombines TRBV26 with TRBJ2-7; TRBD2 aligns across 10 bases. The read gets to within 1 residue of the CDR3 end, and the germline J gene fills in the rest. The germline gives CDR1 KGHPV, CDR2 FQNQEV (reference sequence). The CDR3 is 14 residues long. Trimming removed 7 bases from V and 3 bases from J; junction bases left unmatched: 6.

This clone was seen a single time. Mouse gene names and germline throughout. CDR3 DNA, as far as it was read: TGCTCCAGCAGTCAAAACTGGGGGGGCCAAGACACCCAGTAC. Protein sequence: CSSSQNWGGQDTQY. The whole CDR3 is CSSSQNWGGQDTQYF. The chain combines TRBV23 with TRBJ2-5; the table names TRBD2, a call not compared with the DNA. The read ends 1 residue early relative to the CDR3; the germline J gene fills the gap. Per germline, CDR1 KGHTA and CDR2 FQNQQP. The CDR3 is 15 amino acids. Full variable domain (missing parts from reference TRBV23 and TRBJ2-5): DAAVTQKPRYLIKMKGQEAEMKCIPEKGHTAVFWYQQKQSKELKFLIYFQNQQPLDQIDMVKERFSAVCPSSSLCSLGIRTCEAEDSALYLCSSSQNWGGQDTQYFGPGTRLLVL.

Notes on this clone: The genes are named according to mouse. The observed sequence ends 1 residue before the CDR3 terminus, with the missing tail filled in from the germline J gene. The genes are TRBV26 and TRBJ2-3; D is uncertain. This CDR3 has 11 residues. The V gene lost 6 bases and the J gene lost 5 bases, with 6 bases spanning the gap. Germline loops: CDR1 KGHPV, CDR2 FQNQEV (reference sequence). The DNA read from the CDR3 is TGTGCCAGCAGCTTACAAGAAACGCTGTAT. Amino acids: CASSLQETLY. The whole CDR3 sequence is CASSLQETLYF.

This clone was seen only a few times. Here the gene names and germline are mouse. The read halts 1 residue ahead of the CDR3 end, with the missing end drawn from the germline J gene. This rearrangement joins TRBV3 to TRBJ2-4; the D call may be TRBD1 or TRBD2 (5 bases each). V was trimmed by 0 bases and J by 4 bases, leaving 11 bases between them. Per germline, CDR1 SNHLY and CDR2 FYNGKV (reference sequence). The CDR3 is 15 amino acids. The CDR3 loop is CASSLAPGRKNTLYF. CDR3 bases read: TGTGCCAGCAGCTTAGCTCCGGGACGAAAAAACACCTTGTAC. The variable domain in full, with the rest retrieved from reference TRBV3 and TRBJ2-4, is GPKVLQIPSHQIIDMGQMVTLNCDPVSNHLYFYWYKQILGQQMEFLVNFYNGKVMEKSKLFKDQFSVERPDGSYFTLKIQPTALEDSAVYFCASSLAPGRKNTLYFGAGTRLSVL.

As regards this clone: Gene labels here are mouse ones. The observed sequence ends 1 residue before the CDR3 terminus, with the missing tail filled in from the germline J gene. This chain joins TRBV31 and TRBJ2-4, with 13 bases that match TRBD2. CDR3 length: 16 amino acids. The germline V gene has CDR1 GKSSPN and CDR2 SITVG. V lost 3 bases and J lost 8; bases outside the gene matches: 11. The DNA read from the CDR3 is TGTGCCTGGAGCCTCGGGACTGGGGGGGAAGATGGCACCTTGTAC. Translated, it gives CAWSLGTGGEDGTLY. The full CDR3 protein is CAWSLGTGGEDGTLYF.

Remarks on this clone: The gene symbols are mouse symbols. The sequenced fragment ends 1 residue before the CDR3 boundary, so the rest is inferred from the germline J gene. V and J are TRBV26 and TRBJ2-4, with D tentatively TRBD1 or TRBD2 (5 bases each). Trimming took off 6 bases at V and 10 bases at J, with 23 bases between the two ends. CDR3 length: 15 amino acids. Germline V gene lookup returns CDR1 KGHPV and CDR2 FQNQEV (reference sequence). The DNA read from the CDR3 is TGTGCCAGCAGCTTCCCCCCGGGACGAGAGGAGGCCTTGTAC. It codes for CASSFPPGREEALY. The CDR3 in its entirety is CASSFPPGREEALYF.

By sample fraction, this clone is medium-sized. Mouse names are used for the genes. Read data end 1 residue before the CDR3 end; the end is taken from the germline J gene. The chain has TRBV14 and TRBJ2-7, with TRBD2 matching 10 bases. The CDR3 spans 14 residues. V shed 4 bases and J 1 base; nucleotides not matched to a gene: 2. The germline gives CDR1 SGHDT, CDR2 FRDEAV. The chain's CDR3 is CASSLDWGSYEQYF. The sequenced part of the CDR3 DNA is TGTGCCAGCAGTCTGGACTGGGGGTCCTATGAACAGTAC.

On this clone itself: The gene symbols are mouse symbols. Partial CDR3 DNA: TGCTCCAGCAGTCTAATTAACCAAGACACCCAGTAC. Its translation is CSSSLINQDTQY. The entire CDR3 reads CSSSLINQDTQYF. V gene TRBV23 combines with J gene TRBJ2-5. The read ends 1 residue before the CDR3 terminus; that terminus is restored from the germline J gene. The germline V gene has CDR1 KGHTA and CDR2 FQNQQP. The CDR3 runs to 13 residues.

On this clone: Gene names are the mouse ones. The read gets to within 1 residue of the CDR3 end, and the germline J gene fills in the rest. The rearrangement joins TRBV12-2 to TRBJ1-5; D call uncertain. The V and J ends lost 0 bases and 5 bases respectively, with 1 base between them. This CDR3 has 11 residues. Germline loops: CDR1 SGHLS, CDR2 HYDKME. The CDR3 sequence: CASSLDQAPLF. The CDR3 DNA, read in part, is TGTGCCAGCTCTCTCGACCAGGCTCCGCTT.

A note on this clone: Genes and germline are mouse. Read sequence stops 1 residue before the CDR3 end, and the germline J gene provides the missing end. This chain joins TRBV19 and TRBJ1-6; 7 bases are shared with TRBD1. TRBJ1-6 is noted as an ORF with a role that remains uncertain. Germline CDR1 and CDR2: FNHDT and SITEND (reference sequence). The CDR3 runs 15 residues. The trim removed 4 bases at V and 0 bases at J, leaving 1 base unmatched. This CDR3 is CASSRQGSYNSPLYF. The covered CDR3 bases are TGTGCCAGCAGTCGACAGGGTTCCTATAATTCGCCCCTCTAC.

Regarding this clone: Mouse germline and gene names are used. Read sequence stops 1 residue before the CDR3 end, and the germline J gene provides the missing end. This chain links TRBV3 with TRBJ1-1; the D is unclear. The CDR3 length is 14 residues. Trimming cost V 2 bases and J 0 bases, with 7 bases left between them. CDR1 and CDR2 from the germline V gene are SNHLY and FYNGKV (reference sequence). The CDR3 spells CASSLKHANTEVFF. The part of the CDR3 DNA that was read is TGTGCCAGCAGCTTAAAACATGCAAACACAGAAGTCTTC.

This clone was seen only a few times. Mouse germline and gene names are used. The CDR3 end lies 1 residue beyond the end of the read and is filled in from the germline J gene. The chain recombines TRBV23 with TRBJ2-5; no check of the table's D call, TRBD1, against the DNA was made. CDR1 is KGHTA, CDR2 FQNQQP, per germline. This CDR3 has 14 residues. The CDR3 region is CSSSPTGGLDTQYF. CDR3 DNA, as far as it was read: TGCTCCAGCAGTCCGACAGGGGGTCTTGACACCCAGTAC.

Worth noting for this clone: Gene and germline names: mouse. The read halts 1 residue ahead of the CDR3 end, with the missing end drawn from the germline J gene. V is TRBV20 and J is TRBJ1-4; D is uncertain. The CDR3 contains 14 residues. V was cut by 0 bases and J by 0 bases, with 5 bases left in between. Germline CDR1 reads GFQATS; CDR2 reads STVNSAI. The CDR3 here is CGARDHVSNERLFF. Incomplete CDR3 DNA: TGTGGTGCTAGGGATCACGTTTCCAACGAAAGATTATTT. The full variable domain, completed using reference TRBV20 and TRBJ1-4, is GALVYQYPRRTICKSGTSMRMECQAVGFQATSVAWYRQSPQKTFELIALSTVNSAIKYEQNFTQEKFPISHPNLSFSSMTVLNAYLEDRGLYLCGARDHVSNERLFFGHGTKLSVL.

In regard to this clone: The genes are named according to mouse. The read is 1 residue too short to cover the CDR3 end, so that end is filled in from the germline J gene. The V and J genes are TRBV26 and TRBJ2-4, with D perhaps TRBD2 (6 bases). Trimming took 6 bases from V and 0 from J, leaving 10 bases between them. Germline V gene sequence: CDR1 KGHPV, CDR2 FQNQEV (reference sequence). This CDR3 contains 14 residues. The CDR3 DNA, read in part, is TGTGCCAGCAGGCTTGACTGGAGTCAAAACACCTTGTAC. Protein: CASRLDWSQNTLY. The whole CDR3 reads CASRLDWSQNTLYF.